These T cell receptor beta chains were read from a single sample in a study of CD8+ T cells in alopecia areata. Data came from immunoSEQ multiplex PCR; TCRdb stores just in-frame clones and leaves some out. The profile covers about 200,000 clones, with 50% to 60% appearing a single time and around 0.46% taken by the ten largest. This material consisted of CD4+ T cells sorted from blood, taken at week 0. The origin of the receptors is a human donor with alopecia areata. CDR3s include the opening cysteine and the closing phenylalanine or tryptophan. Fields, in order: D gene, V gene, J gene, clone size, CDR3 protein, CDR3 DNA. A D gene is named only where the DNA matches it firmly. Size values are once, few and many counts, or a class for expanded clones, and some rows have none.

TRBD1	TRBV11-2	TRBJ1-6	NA	CASSLGQGRNSPLHF	TGTGCCAGCAGCTTAGGACAGGGGAGGAATTCACCCCTCCACTTT
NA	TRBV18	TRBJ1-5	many	CASSQQVSNQPQHF	TGTGCCAGCTCGCAACAGGTTAGCAATCAGCCCCAGCATTTT
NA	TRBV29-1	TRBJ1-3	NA	CSVKLDSSGNTIYF	TGCAGCGTTAAGTTGGACAGCTCTGGAAACACCATATATTTT
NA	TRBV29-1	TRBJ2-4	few	CSVGTAKNIQYF	TGCAGCGTTGGCACAGCCAAAAACATTCAGTACTTC
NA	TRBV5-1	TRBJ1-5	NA	CASSPGGGAEPQHF	TGCGCCAGCAGCCCTGGGGGGGGCGCGGAGCCCCAGCATTTT
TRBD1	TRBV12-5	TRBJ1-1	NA	CASGLVLGQGVQNTEAFF	TGTGCTAGTGGTTTGGTACTGGGACAGGGCGTACAGAACACTGAAGCTTTCTTT
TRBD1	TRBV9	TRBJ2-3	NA	CASSVRGSTDTQYF	TGTGCCAGCAGCGTCAGGGGGAGCACAGATACGCAGTATTTT
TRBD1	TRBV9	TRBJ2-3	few	CASSEGQGAGTDTQYF	TGTGCCAGCAGCGAGGGACAGGGGGCCGGCACAGATACGCAGTATTTT
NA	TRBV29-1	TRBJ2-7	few	CSVEPQGLGEQYF	TGCAGCGTTGAACCCCAGGGTCTGGGGGAGCAGTACTTC
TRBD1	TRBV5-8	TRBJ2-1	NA	CASSFRDRYNEQFF	TGTGCCAGCAGCTTCCGGGACAGGTACAATGAGCAGTTCTTC
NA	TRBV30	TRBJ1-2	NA	CAWSNRYGYTF	TGTGCCTGGAGTAACCGCTATGGCTACACCTTC
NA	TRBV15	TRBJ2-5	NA	CATSRDPTQETQYF	TGTGCCACCAGCAGAGATCCGACGCAAGAGACCCAGTACTTC
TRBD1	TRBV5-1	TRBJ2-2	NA	CASRPPYRGQKHTGELFF	TGCGCCAGCCGACCCCCTTACAGGGGGCAAAAACACACCGGGGAGCTGTTTTTT
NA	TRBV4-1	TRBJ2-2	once	CASSHPGANTGELFF	TGCGCCAGCAGCCACCCAGGGGCTAACACCGGGGAGCTGTTTTTT
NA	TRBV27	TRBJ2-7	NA	CASSPIFPPLASGYEQYF	TGTGCCAGCAGTCCAATATTCCCCCCACTAGCAAGTGGCTACGAGCAGTACTTC
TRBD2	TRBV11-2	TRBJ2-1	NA	CASSPRRWSLRGGWDEQFF	TGTGCCAGCAGTCCCCGGCGGTGGAGTCTGCGGGGGGGCTGGGATGAGCAGTTCTTC
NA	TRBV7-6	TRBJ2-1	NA	CASSERLAGEQFF	TGTGCCAGCAGCGAAAGACTTGCGGGGGAGCAGTTCTTC
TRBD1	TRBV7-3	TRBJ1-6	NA	CASSLRRGTGDNSPLHF	TGTGCCAGCAGCTTAAGGCGTGGGACAGGGGATAATTCACCCCTCCACTTT
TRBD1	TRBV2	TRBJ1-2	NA	CASRAGGINYGYTF	TGTGCCAGCAGAGCAGGGGGAATTAACTATGGCTACACCTTC
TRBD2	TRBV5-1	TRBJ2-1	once	CASSLSSGRNNEQFF	TGCGCCAGCAGCTTATCTAGCGGGAGGAACAATGAGCAGTTCTTC
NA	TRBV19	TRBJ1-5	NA	CASSQPGGEQPQHF	TGTGCCAGTAGTCAGCCCGGGGGCGAGCAGCCCCAGCATTTT
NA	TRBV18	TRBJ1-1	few	CASSQDTGNTEAFF	TGTGCCAGCTCGCAAGATACCGGGAACACTGAAGCTTTCTTT
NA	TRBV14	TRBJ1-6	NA	CASSQVSSSPLHF	TGTGCCAGCAGCCAAGTGAGTTCTTCACCCCTCCACTTT
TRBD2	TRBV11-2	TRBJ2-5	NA	CASSPGGVQETQYF	TGTGCCAGCAGCCCGGGGGGGGTTCAAGAGACCCAGTACTTC
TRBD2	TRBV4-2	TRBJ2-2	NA	CASSQAAGGTGELFF	TGTGCCAGCAGCCAGGCAGCGGGAGGGACCGGGGAGCTGTTTTTT
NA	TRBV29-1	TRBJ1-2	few	CSVEQSTGNYGYTF	TGCAGCGTTGAACAGTCCACGGGGAACTATGGCTACACCTTC
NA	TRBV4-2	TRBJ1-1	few	CASSQSVGEAFF	TGTGCCAGCAGCCAATCTGTGGGTGAAGCTTTCTTT
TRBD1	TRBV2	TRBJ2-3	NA	CASSGWTGSTDTQYF	TGTGCCAGCAGTGGATGGACAGGGAGCACAGATACGCAGTATTTT
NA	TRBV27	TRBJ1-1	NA	CASSLIRLRGTEAFF	TGTGCCAGCAGTTTAATAAGACTAAGGGGCACTGAAGCTTTCTTT
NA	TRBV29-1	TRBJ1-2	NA	CSVARTNYGYTF	TGCAGCGTTGCCAGAACTAACTATGGCTACACCTTC
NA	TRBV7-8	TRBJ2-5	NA	CASSFRTGVGTQYF	TGTGCCAGCAGCTTCCGGACTGGAGTGGGGACCCAGTACTTC
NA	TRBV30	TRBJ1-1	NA	CAWGVFDEAFF	TGTGCCTGGGGGGTGTTCGATGAAGCTTTCTTT
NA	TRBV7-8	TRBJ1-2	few	CASSADERNYGYTF	TGTGCCAGCAGCGCGGACGAACGTAACTATGGCTACACCTTC
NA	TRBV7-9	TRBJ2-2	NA	CASSLDRDTGELFF	TGTGCCAGCAGCTTGGACAGAGACACCGGGGAGCTGTTTTTT
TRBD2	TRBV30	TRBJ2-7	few	CAWRKVAGYYEQYF	TGTGCCTGGAGAAAGGTAGCGGGGTACTACGAGCAGTACTTC
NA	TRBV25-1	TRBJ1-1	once	CASMEGTRNTEAFF	TGTGCCAGTATGGAAGGGACACGGAACACTGAAGCTTTCTTT
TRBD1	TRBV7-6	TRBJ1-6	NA	CASSSNHRGGSPLHF	TGTGCCAGCAGCTCCAACCACAGGGGCGGTTCACCCCTCCACTTT
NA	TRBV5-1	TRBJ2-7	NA	CASSFVTESSEQYF	TGCGCCAGCAGCTTCGTGACAGAATCTTCCGAGCAGTACTTC
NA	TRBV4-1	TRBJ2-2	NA	CASSPGRTGQGVWELFF	TGCGCCAGCAGCCCCGGACGAACAGGGCAAGGTGTCTGGGAGCTGTTTTTT
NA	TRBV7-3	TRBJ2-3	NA	CASSMEGLTDTQYF	TGTGCCAGCAGCATGGAGGGCCTCACAGATACGCAGTATTTT
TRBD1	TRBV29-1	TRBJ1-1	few	CSGRRQGSTEAFF	TGCAGCGGGCGGCGACAGGGTTCCACTGAAGCTTTCTTT